The 26 T cell receptor beta chains reported below all come from one sample, sequenced in a study of T cell responses to AZD1222 COVID-19 vaccine. Clones were sequenced by immunoSEQ multiplex PCR, and TCRdb holds only the in-frame ones, with some missing. The sample includes 150,000 to 180,000 clones, more than 90% of them seen just once. The material was peripheral blood, obtained 28 days after the second AZD1222 dose. The receptors shown here come from an adult who received the AZD1222 COVID-19 vaccine.

The gene calls are TRBV9 and TRBJ2-1, with D possibly matching TRBD1 (6 bases). CDR3 size: 16 residues. In germline, CDR1 is SGDLS, CDR2 YYNGEE. The V end was cut by 1 base, the J end by 0 bases, with 11 bases between. For the CDR3, the DNA is TGTGCCAGCAGCGTAAATGACAGGCCCTCCTACAATGAGCAGTTCTTC. This sequence encodes CASSVNDRPSYNEQFF.

The rearrangement joins TRBV5-6 to TRBJ1-1; a weak D match, TRBD1 (5 bases). This CDR3 region has 17 residues. V lost 0 bases to trimming and J lost 7 bases, with 22 bases between them. Germline V gives CDR1 SGHDT, CDR2 YYEEEE. CDR3 region: CASSLAPDSYEQDEAFF. Here the CDR3 DNA reads TGTGCCAGCAGCTTGGCCCCAGACAGCTATGAACAAGATGAAGCTTTCTTT. Full variable domain (outside the CDR3, taken from reference TRBV5-6 and TRBJ1-1): DAGVTQSPTHLIKTRGQQVTLRCSPKSGHDTVSWYQQALGQGPQFIFQYYEEEERQRGNFPDRFSGHQFPNYSSELNVNALLLGDSALYLCASSLAPDSYEQDEAFFGQGTRLTVV.

The chain joins TRBV12-3 or TRBV12-4 to TRBJ2-2; possible D gene TRBD1, 7 bases. The CDR3 has 13 residues. V lost 6 bases and J lost 8, with 13 bases in between. This CDR3 is CASSYQGGGELFF. The CDR3 DNA reads as TGTGCCAGCAGCTACCAGGGGGGAGGGGAGCTGTTTTTT.

The chain joins TRBV7-8 to TRBJ2-1, with 11 bases fitting TRBD2. CDR3 size: 15 residues. V lost 1 base and J lost 7; bases outside the gene matches: 3. Germline CDR1 and CDR2: SGHVS and FQNEAQ. DNA for the CDR3: TGTGCCAGCAGCTTAGGACCTAGCGGGGGGAATGAGCAGTTCTTC. Protein product: CASSLGPSGGNEQFF.

This clone was counted once. This sequence joins TRBV9 and TRBJ1-1, with 9 bases fitting TRBD1. Per germline, CDR1 SGDLS and CDR2 YYNGEE. The trim removed 3 bases at V and 3 bases at J, leaving 12 bases unmatched. The CDR3 runs 17 residues. Here the CDR3 reads CASSARDRDSGDTEAFF. CDR3 DNA sequence: TGTGCCAGCAGCGCGAGGGACAGGGATTCGGGGGACACTGAAGCTTTCTTT. Full variable domain (missing parts from reference TRBV9 and TRBJ1-1): DSGVTQTPKHLITATGQRVTLRCSPRSGDLSVYWYQQSLDQGLQFLIQYYNGEERAKGNILERFSAQQFPDLHSELNLSSLELGDSALYFCASSARDRDSGDTEAFFGQGTRLTVV.

The rearrangement links TRBV29-1 to TRBJ2-2; no firm D call. Trimming removed 5 bases at V and 4 bases at J, with 11 bases between. Germline V gene data show CDR1 as SQVTM and CDR2 as ANQGSEA. The CDR3 is 13 amino acids. CDR3 amino acids: CSVKWGSTGELFF. The CDR3 bases are TGCAGCGTTAAGTGGGGAAGCACCGGGGAGCTGTTTTTT.

The CDR3: CASSRGDFDSYEQYF. The CDR3, as DNA: TGCGCCAGCAGCCGCGGGGACTTTGACTCCTACGAGCAGTACTTC. The genes are TRBV5-1 and TRBJ2-7; TRBD2 is a possible D gene (6 bases). The CDR3 is made up of 15 amino acids. Germline assignment: CDR1 SGHRS and CDR2 YFSETQ. V lost 4 bases, J lost 0 bases, and 14 bases lay in between. Full variable domain (rest looked up from reference TRBV5-1 and TRBJ2-7): KAGVTQTPRYLIKTRGQQVTLSCSPISGHRSVSWYQQTPGQGLQFLFEYFSETQRNKGNFPGRFSGRQFSNSRSEMNVSTLELGDSALYLCASSRGDFDSYEQYFGPGTRLTVT.

The J gene is TRBJ1-5, the V gene TRBV27; a weak D match, TRBD1 (5 bases). CDR3 length: 16 amino acids. The V and J ends lost 0 bases and 3 bases respectively, with 12 bases between them. CDR1 and CDR2 from the germline V gene are MNHEY and SMNVEV (reference sequence). The CDR3: CASSLSNQGANQPQHF. CDR3 nucleotides: TGTGCCAGCAGTTTATCGAATCAAGGGGCCAATCAGCCCCAGCATTTT.

The chain is built from TRBV28 and TRBJ2-7; no reliable D call. This CDR3 has 12 amino acids. Germline V gene data show CDR1 as MDHEN and CDR2 as SYDVKM. Trimming removed 3 bases from V and 0 bases from J, with 3 bases in between. This CDR3 reads CASSFDSYEQYF. The DNA of the CDR3 is TGTGCCAGCAGTTTTGACTCCTACGAGCAGTACTTC.

The rearrangement uses TRBV5-1 and TRBJ2-5, with a tentative D call TRBD2 (5 bases). This CDR3 has 15 amino acids. CDR1 is SGHRS, CDR2 YFSETQ, per germline. V shed 0 bases and J shed 11 bases, with 20 bases lying between them. The CDR3 bases are TGCGCCAGCAGCTTGGGGGGTGCTAGCCTGGAGCATCAGTACTTC. Translation: CASSLGGASLEHQYF.

The V call is TRBV30, the J call TRBJ2-6; D call uncertain. This CDR3 is 13 amino acids long. V shed 5 bases and J shed 2 bases, with 7 bases lying between them. CDR1 and CDR2 (germline): GTSNPN, SVGIG (reference sequence). The CDR3 spells CAWGDTGANVLTF. CDR3 DNA: TGTGCCTGGGGTGACACTGGGGCCAACGTCCTGACTTTC.

This chain joins TRBV10-3 and TRBJ1-1; D call uncertain. The germline gives CDR1 ENHRY, CDR2 SYGVKD. The CDR3 contains 15 residues. Deletions cut 0 bases from V and 6 bases from J, with 14 bases between. The CDR3 bases are TGTGCCATCAGTGAGTCGATGATGGGAGGTGCTGAAGCTTTCTTT. Protein product: CAISESMMGGAEAFF.

The V gene is TRBV5-1, the J gene TRBJ1-2; D call uncertain. The germline gives CDR1 SGHRS, CDR2 YFSETQ. Between the trimmed V and J ends, which lost 2 bases and 8 bases, there was a span of 13 bases. The CDR3 spans 13 residues. The CDR3 region is CASSFRRDGGYTF. CDR3 nucleotides: TGCGCCAGCAGCTTTAGAAGGGATGGGGGCTACACCTTC.

J is TRBJ1-6 and V is TRBV18, with TRBD1 as a possible D gene (6 bases). Trimming took off 6 bases at V and 2 bases at J, with 14 bases between the two ends. CDR1 is KGHSH and CDR2 is LQKENI in the germline V gene. The length of the CDR3 is 16 residues. CDR3 amino acids: CASSQQGITYNSPLHF. DNA for the CDR3: TGTGCCAGCTCGCAACAGGGAATCACCTATAATTCACCCCTCCACTTT.

The chain couples TRBV18 to TRBJ1-4; 11 nucleotides match TRBD1. Losses at the gene ends were 2 bases for V and 5 bases for J; bases not matched to a gene: 4. The CDR3 runs to 16 residues. Looked up from germline, CDR1 is KGHSH and CDR2 is LQKENI. CDR3 DNA: TGTGCCAGCTCACCAGGGACAGGGGGGCAGAATGAAAAACTGTTTTTT. Translated: CASSPGTGGQNEKLFF.

As regards this clone: The sample has other DNA sequences that encode this CDR3 too. V usage is TRBV30 and J usage is TRBJ2-7, with D perhaps TRBD1 (5 bases). The length of the CDR3 is 12 residues. Germline V gene sequence: CDR1 GTSNPN, CDR2 SVGIG (reference sequence). Deletions cut 2 bases from V and 3 bases from J, with 8 bases between. The CDR3: CAWSSQGYEQYF. The CDR3 DNA is TGTGCCTGGAGTAGCCAGGGCTACGAGCAGTACTTC. Full variable domain (rest looked up from reference TRBV30 and TRBJ2-7): SQTIHQWPATLVQPVGSPLSLECTVEGTSNPNLYWYRQAAGRGLQLLFYSVGIGQISSEVPQNLSASRPQDRQFILSSKKLLLSDSGFYLCAWSSQGYEQYFGPGTRLTVT.

The chain employs TRBV28 and TRBJ1-1; D is unclear. CDR1 MDHEN and CDR2 SYDVKM come from the germline V gene. The ends were cut back, 7 bases at V and 5 bases at J, with 11 bases in the middle. The CDR3 runs to 12 residues. The CDR3 DNA sequence: TGTGCCAGCATCACCCCGGGTACTGAAGCTTTCTTT. Protein: CASITPGTEAFF.

The V call is TRBV5-3, the J call TRBJ1-2; 9 bases map to TRBD1. TRBV5-3 is labeled an ORF, and its function is uncertain. With V trimmed by 0 bases and J by 8 bases, 8 bases remained unmatched. This CDR3 spans 15 amino acids. Written as DNA, the CDR3 is TGTGCCAGAAGCTTGGTAGGGGACAGGGAGGGCGGCTACACCTTC. This encodes CARSLVGDREGGYTF.

The V and J genes are TRBV5-4 and TRBJ2-3; D is uncertain. Germline CDR1 reads SGHNT; CDR2 reads YYREEE (reference sequence). This CDR3 is built from 16 residues. V shed 4 bases and J shed 0 bases, with 15 bases lying between them. The CDR3 coding sequence is TGTGCCAGCAGCACCCTCGGCTGGTCTAGCACAGATACGCAGTATTTT. As protein: CASSTLGWSSTDTQYF.

The CDR3 DNA sequence: TGTGCCAGCAGTGAGATGAGGGTGGCCCTCGGGGCTTTCTTT. Protein product: CASSEMRVALGAFF. This sequence joins TRBV2 and TRBJ1-1, with no clear D. V gave up 3 bases and J gave up 11 bases, with 19 bases separating them. Germline CDR1 reads SNHLY; CDR2 reads FYNNEI. The CDR3 spans 14 residues.

The rearrangement joins TRBV11-3 to TRBJ2-1; 11 bases agree with TRBD1. After removal of 1 base from V and 7 bases from J, the junction contained 6 bases not matched to a gene. The CDR3 contains 16 residues. Germline CDR1 and CDR2: SGHNT and YENEEA. The DNA for the CDR3 is TGTGCCAGCAGCTTAGGCGGGACAGGGGGTGCGAATGAGCAGTTCTTC. Translating it yields CASSLGGTGGANEQFF.

V is TRBV11-1 and J is TRBJ1-1; D not resolved. The CDR3 length is 14 residues. The V and J ends lost 1 base and 2 bases respectively, with 8 bases between them. Germline V gene lookup returns CDR1 SGHAT and CDR2 FQDESV (reference sequence). CDR3 residues: CASSLEVGNTEAFF. As DNA, the CDR3 is TGTGCCAGCAGCTTAGAGGTAGGAAACACTGAAGCTTTCTTT.

The chain carries TRBV7-3 and TRBJ1-1; 7 positions match TRBD1. J was trimmed by 4 bases and V by 4 bases; bases with no gene match: 6. Germline CDR1 is SGHTA and CDR2 is FQGTGA. The CDR3 has 14 residues. The CDR3 here is CASSSDRAGTEAFF. CDR3 sequence (DNA): TGTGCCAGCAGCTCCGACAGGGCCGGCACTGAAGCTTTCTTT.

This chain uses TRBV7-2 with TRBJ2-2; unclear D gene. The CDR3 runs to 16 residues. V was pared by 2 bases and J by 6 bases, with 16 bases between. Germline loops: CDR1 SGHTA, CDR2 FQGNSA. The CDR3 reads CASSLRQERPPGELFF. Here the CDR3 DNA reads TGTGCCAGCAGCTTACGCCAGGAGAGGCCGCCCGGGGAGCTGTTTTTT.

DNA for the CDR3: TGCGCCAGCACCCCGGGCGGGCTCGGGGCTGAAGCTTTCTTT. Translating it yields CASTPGGLGAEAFF. This chain uses TRBV10-2 with TRBJ1-1; D call uncertain. Trimming removed 7 bases at V and 6 bases at J, with 18 bases between. The germline V gene encodes CDR1 WSHSY and CDR2 SAAADI. The CDR3 totals 14 residues.

The V gene is TRBV5-4, the J gene TRBJ1-2, with TRBD1 matching 7 bases. CDR1 is SGHNT, CDR2 YYREEE, per germline (reference sequence). V dropped 4 bases and J dropped 4; count of bases not matched to a gene: 19. The CDR3 loop spans 18 amino acids. Written as DNA, the CDR3 is TGTGCCAGCAGCCAGGGACAGTACCTCCACGGTTCCCCCTATGGCTACACCTTC. It encodes CASSQGQYLHGSPYGYTF. The full variable domain, completed using reference TRBV5-4 and TRBJ1-2, is ETGVTQSPTHLIKTRGQQVTLRCSSQSGHNTVSWYQQALGQGPQFIFQYYREEENGRGNFPPRFSGLQFPNYSSELNVNALELDDSALYLCASSQGQYLHGSPYGYTFGSGTRLTVV.